The T cell receptor beta chain described here comes from a study of persistence of HIV-infected CD4 T cells. Across the study: A couple of participants gave one leukapheresis sample; others gave up to about 180 mL blood repeatedly.

This clone was counted only a few times. What it recognizes is unknown. Overlapping HIV-1 Gag 15-mer peptides at roughly 1 ug per peptide per mL were used. CD40L/CD69 double-negative CD45RO-high memory CD4+ T cells were collected. The immunoSEQ assay was version 4, run in survey mode. Measured with immunoSEQ multiplex PCR; TCRdb has only the in-frame clones, and not every one. The profile shows about 40,000 clones, about four fifths of them singletons. The V end was cut by 2 bases, the J end by 0 bases, with 4 bases between. This CDR3 spans 14 amino acids. Germline V gene lookup returns CDR1 SNHLY and CDR2 FYNNEI.

The TCR was taken from an adult man with HIV who was CMV-seropositive. The sample was CD4+ T cells sorted from PBMCs after roughly 19-hour stimulation, taken from a patient who received antiretroviral therapy. The J gene is TRBJ1-4, the V gene TRBV2; D gene unclear. The CDR3 loop is CASSELATNEKLFF. CDR3 DNA: TGTGCCAGCAGTGAACTAGCAACTAATGAAAAACTGTTTTTT.